This T cell receptor beta chain was found in a study of OX40 agonist ivuxolimab in advanced cancers. Study conclusions and caveats: Clonal expansion in partial responders at 0.1-3.0 mg/kg ranked among the lowest. Clonal expansion from baseline to week 6 occurred in both CD4+ and CD8+ T cells.

The CDR3 has 15 residues. Germline V gene data show CDR1 as SNHLY and CDR2 as FYNNEI. Trimming removed 7 bases at V and 0 bases at J, with 12 bases between. Produced via immunoSEQ multiplex PCR; TCRdb's table is partial and in-frame only. The top ten clones hold around 7% of a sample with approximately 80,000 clones, 75% to 95% of them seen once. Concerning this clone: What it binds is unknown.

The sequence came from an adult with an advanced solid tumor such as melanoma, head and neck, liver or kidney cancer. The chain couples TRBV2 to TRBJ1-4; D uncertain. Sample: CD4+ or CD8+ T cells sorted from blood, taken in a trial of the OX40 agonist ivuxolimab. CDR3 coding DNA: TGTGCCAGCAATGGCCTCGTGGCAACTAATGAAAAACTGTTTTTT. It specifies CASNGLVATNEKLFF.